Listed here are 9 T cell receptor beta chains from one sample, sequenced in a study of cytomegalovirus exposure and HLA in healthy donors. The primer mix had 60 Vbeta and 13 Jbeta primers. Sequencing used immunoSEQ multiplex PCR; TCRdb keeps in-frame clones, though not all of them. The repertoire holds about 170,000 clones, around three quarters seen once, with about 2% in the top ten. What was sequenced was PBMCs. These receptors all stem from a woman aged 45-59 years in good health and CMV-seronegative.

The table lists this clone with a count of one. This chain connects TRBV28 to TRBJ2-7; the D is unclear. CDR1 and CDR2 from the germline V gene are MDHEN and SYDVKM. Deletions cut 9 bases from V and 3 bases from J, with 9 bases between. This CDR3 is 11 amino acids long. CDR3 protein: CASQTNYEQYF. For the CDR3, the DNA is TGTGCCAGTCAGACAAACTACGAGCAGTACTTC.

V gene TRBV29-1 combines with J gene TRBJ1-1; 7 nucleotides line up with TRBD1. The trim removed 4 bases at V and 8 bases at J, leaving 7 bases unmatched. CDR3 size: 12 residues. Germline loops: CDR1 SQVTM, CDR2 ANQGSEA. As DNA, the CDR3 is TGCAGCGTTGGGGAAACAGGGGAAGAAGCTTTCTTT. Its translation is CSVGETGEEAFF.

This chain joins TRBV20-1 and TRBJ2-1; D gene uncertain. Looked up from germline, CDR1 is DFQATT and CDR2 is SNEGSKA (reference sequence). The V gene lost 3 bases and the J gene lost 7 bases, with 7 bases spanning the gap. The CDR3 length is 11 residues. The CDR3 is CSASIRNEQFF. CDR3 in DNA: TGCAGTGCTAGTATCAGAAATGAGCAGTTCTTC.

The chain's CDR3 is CASRLSAGAGGGYTF. The CDR3 nucleotides read TGTGCAAGTCGCTTATCTGCAGGGGCTGGCGGCGGCTACACCTTC. V is TRBV12-2 and J is TRBJ1-2; the DNA was not used to check the table's D call, TRBD1. TRBV12-2 is described as a pseudogene. This CDR3 is built from 15 residues.

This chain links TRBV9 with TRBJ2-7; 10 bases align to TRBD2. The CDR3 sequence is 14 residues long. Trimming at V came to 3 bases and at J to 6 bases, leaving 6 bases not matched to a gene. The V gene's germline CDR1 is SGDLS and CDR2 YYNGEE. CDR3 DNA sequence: TGTGCCAGCAGCGGGGCTAGCGGGAGTGGCGAGCAGTACTTC. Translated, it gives CASSGASGSGEQYF.

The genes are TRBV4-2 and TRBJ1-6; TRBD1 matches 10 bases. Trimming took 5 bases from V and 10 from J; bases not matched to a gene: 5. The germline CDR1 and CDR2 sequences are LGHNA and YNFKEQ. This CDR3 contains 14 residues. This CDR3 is CASSIGDRGSPLHF. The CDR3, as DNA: TGTGCCAGCAGCATAGGGGACAGGGGATCACCCCTCCACTTT.

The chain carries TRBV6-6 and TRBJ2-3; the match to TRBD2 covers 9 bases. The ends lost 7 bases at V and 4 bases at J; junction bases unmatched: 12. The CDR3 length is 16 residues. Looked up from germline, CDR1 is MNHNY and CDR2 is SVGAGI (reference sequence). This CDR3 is CASTIASGIVADTQYF. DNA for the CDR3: TGTGCCAGCACCATCGCTAGCGGGATTGTCGCAGATACGCAGTATTTT.

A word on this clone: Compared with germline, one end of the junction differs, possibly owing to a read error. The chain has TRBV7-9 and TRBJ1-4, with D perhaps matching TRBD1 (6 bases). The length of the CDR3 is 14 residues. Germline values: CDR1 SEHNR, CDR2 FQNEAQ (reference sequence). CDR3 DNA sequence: TGTTCCAGCAGCTTCAGGGGTTCTAATGAAAAACTGTTTTTT. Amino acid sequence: CSSSFRGSNEKLFF.

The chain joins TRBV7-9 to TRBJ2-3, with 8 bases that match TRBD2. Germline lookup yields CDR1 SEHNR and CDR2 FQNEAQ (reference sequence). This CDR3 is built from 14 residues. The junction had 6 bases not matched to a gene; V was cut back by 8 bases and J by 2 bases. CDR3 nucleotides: TGTGCCAGCCGTCGGCGGGGGGACACAGATACGCAGTATTTT. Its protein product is CASRRRGDTDTQYF. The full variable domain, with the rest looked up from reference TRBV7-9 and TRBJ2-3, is DTGVSQNPRHKITKRGQNVTFRCDPISEHNRLYWYRQTLGQGPEFLTYFQNEAQLEKSRLLSDRFSAERPKGSFSTLEIQRTEQGDSAMYLCASRRRGDTDTQYFGPGTRLTVL.